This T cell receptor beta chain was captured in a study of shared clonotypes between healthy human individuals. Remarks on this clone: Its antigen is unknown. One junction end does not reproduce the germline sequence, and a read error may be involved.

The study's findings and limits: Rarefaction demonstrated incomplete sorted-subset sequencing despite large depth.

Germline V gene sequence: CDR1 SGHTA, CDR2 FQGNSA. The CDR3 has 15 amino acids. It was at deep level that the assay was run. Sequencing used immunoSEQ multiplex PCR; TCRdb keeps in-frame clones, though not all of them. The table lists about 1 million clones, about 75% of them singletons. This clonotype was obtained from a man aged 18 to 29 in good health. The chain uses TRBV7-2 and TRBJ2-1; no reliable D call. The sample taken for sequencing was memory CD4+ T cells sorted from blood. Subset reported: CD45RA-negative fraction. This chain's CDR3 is CASSLGVFSHNEQFF. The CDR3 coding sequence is TGTGCCAGCAGCTTAGGAGTATTCTCCCACAATGAGCAGTTCTTC.